Listed below are T cell receptor beta chains from one sample, sequenced in a study of T cells in Graves' hyperthyroidism and ophthalmopathy. MiXCR was run by TCRdb on the multiplex PCR reads, yielding one entry per CDR3 protein. The profile shows 550,000 to 600,000 distinct CDR3 sequences, more than 13% of them singletons. Sequencing used blood. All receptors come from a woman younger than 30 with Graves' ophthalmopathy. The CDR3 runs from the conserved cysteine through the conserved F or W. The order of the fields is J gene, V gene, D gene, CDR3 protein. D genes are given only for firm matches.

j_call: TRBJ1-1
v_call: TRBV5-1
d_call: .
cdr3_aa: CASSAEDSRNTEAFF

j_call: TRBJ2-5
v_call: TRBV20-1
d_call: TRBD1
cdr3_aa: CSATMNRGLETQYF

j_call: TRBJ2-5
v_call: TRBV4-1
d_call: TRBD2
cdr3_aa: CASSQGAGLGETQYF

j_call: TRBJ1-2
v_call: TRBV27
d_call: TRBD1
cdr3_aa: CASSLSPGQPNYGYTF

j_call: TRBJ2-5
v_call: TRBV20-1
d_call: .
cdr3_aa: CSGTENLKETQYF

j_call: TRBJ2-7
v_call: TRBV11-2
d_call: TRBD2
cdr3_aa: CASNHQRENEQYF

j_call: TRBJ2-6
v_call: TRBV20-1
d_call: .
cdr3_aa: CSAVQGSGAGANVLTF

j_call: TRBJ1-3
v_call: TRBV3-1
d_call: .
cdr3_aa: CASSRSGNTIYF

j_call: TRBJ1-2
v_call: TRBV9
d_call: TRBD1
cdr3_aa: CASSVTQGDGYTF

j_call: TRBJ1-2
v_call: TRBV28
d_call: .
cdr3_aa: CASSLGSLYGYTF

j_call: TRBJ1-4
v_call: TRBV6-1
d_call: .
cdr3_aa: CASSDQRATNEKLFF

j_call: TRBJ2-7
v_call: TRBV5-1
d_call: TRBD1
cdr3_aa: CARDRDSYEQYF

j_call: TRBJ2-2
v_call: TRBV19
d_call: .
cdr3_aa: CASSIDRRPGVAGGGRTPGSCFF

j_call: TRBJ2-2
v_call: TRBV6-1
d_call: .
cdr3_aa: CASSLAQGFSGELFF

j_call: TRBJ2-7
v_call: TRBV28
d_call: TRBD2
cdr3_aa: CASSPGGRLYEQYF

j_call: TRBJ2-5
v_call: TRBV28
d_call: .
cdr3_aa: CASSLWTAGDQETQYF

j_call: TRBJ1-2
v_call: TRBV5-1
d_call: TRBD1
cdr3_aa: CASSPAPTGGRGYTF

j_call: TRBJ2-7
v_call: TRBV5-6
d_call: TRBD1
cdr3_aa: CASSTRPGQEYEQYF

j_call: TRBJ2-7
v_call: TRBV20-1
d_call: TRBD1
cdr3_aa: CSARDRTGADEQYF

j_call: TRBJ1-6
v_call: TRBV20-1
d_call: TRBD1
cdr3_aa: CSALSGTENSPLHF

j_call: TRBJ2-1
v_call: TRBV20-1
d_call: TRBD1
cdr3_aa: CSAPKDRGPGFSEFF

j_call: TRBJ1-5
v_call: TRBV12-5
d_call: .
cdr3_aa: CASGLGIGAESNQPQHF

j_call: TRBJ1-2
v_call: TRBV4-1
d_call: .
cdr3_aa: CASSQKRDSTYGYTF

j_call: TRBJ2-1
v_call: TRBV15
d_call: .
cdr3_aa: CATGLGYNEQFF

j_call: TRBJ2-7
v_call: TRBV19
d_call: .
cdr3_aa: CASSWRSGIQEQYF

j_call: TRBJ2-2
v_call: TRBV12-3/TRBV12-4
d_call: .
cdr3_aa: CASSPRESTGELFF